This TCR beta chain was documented in a study of identical twins. Overall study results and limits: Zero-insertion findings could be partly confounded by invariant cells (MAIT and iNKT cells). Conclusions relied on cross-sectional statistical analysis, not following the same donors. The degree of excess twin sharing was weaker in beta out-of-frame sequences.

The table lists this clonotype with a few counts. The antigen is undetermined. The CDR3 totals 11 residues. CDR1 and CDR2 from the germline V gene are SQVTM and ANQGSEA. The V gene end was trimmed by 8 bases and the J gene end by 12 bases; junction bases not matched to a gene: 13. A universal primer site came from template switching; cDNA carried unique molecular identifiers. Each CDR3 protein gets one entry after TCRdb re-called the 5' RACE reads with MiXCR. Counted here are under 350,000 distinct CDR3 sequences, roughly 9.8% occurring once; the ten biggest clones make up approximately 7%. This same sample was also taken into another study, of yellow fever vaccine responses in identical twins.

This clonotype was sampled from a woman aged 18-35 years in good health. Sequenced: CD8+ T cells sorted from blood. V and J are TRBV29-1 and TRBJ2-7; 7 bases line up with TRBD1. CDR3 amino acids: CSFLDEGAMYF. The DNA for the CDR3 is TGCAGCTTCCTCGATGAGGGGGCGATGTACTTC.